This entry lists 10 T cell receptor beta chains sequenced from one sample in a study of blood T cell repertoires in COVID-19. Assay used: immunoSEQ multiplex PCR; TCRdb lists only in-frame clones, some missing. The table records about 9,900 clones, roughly three quarters of them present only once. Sequenced material: peripheral blood. These TCRs come from a man aged 55 to 69 with active COVID-19.

The chain couples TRBV3-1 (or the pseudogene TRBV3-2) to TRBJ2-3; maybe TRBD1 (8 bases). Between the trimmed V and J ends, which lost 3 bases and 6 bases, there was a span of 28 bases. This CDR3 has 19 amino acids. Germline V gives CDR1 LGHDT, CDR2 YNNKEL (reference sequence). The CDR3 region is CASSHSPPGGGGPGDTQYF. CDR3 DNA sequence: TGTGCCAGCAGCCACTCCCCCCCAGGGGGCGGGGGACCTGGGGATACGCAGTATTTT.

The chain joins TRBV6-5 to TRBJ1-3; perhaps TRBD1 as D (6 bases). Germline lookup yields CDR1 MNHEY and CDR2 SVGAGI. This CDR3 is 15 amino acids long. Trimming took off 6 bases at V and 6 bases at J, with 18 bases between the two ends. CDR3 in amino acids: CASREDDRPPNTIYF. Written as DNA, the CDR3 is TGTGCCAGCAGGGAGGACGACAGGCCTCCAAACACCATATATTTT.

The chain has TRBV9 and TRBJ1-5, with D possibly TRBD1 on 6 matching bases. V gave up 2 bases and J gave up 4 bases, with 13 bases separating them. This CDR3 comprises 15 residues. Looked up from germline, CDR1 is SGDLS and CDR2 is YYNGEE. The CDR3 region is CASSVEDSANQPQHF. The CDR3 DNA sequence: TGTGCCAGCAGCGTTGAGGACAGCGCAAATCAGCCCCAGCATTTT.

V usage is TRBV29-1 and J usage is TRBJ1-1; D unclear. Germline loops: CDR1 SQVTM, CDR2 ANQGSEA. The CDR3 has 11 residues. V lost 5 bases to trimming and J lost 1 base, with 5 bases between them. As DNA, the CDR3 is TGCAGCGTTTTAGCGAACACTGAAGCTTTCTTT. It codes for CSVLANTEAFF.

CDR3 nucleotide sequence: TGTGCCAGCAGCTTAAACGGGAATACGCAGTATTTT. It translates to CASSLNGNTQYF. The chain employs TRBV7-2 and TRBJ2-3; D perhaps matches TRBD2 (5 bases). Trimming shortened V by 2 bases and J by 7 bases, and 7 bases separated the two germline ends. This CDR3 has 12 amino acids. Germline V gives CDR1 SGHTA, CDR2 FQGNSA.

The chain carries TRBV5-1 and TRBJ2-7; 9 bases match TRBD2. After removal of 5 bases from V and 7 bases from J, the junction contained 16 bases not matched to a gene. Germline CDR1 SGHRS, CDR2 YFSETQ. The CDR3 consists of 16 residues. CDR3 in amino acids: CASSPSAAGGPGEQYF. DNA of the CDR3: TGCGCCAGCAGTCCAAGCGCGGCGGGAGGGCCTGGGGAGCAGTACTTC.

This clone has just a few counts. The chain links TRBV6-2 or TRBV6-3 to TRBJ1-6, with D tentatively TRBD1 (5 bases). CDR1 is MNHEY, CDR2 SVGEGT, per germline. The CDR3 is 15 residues long. V was clipped by 0 bases and J by 13 bases, with 16 bases between them. Here the CDR3 reads CASSYSRQGVSPLHF. DNA for the CDR3: TGTGCCAGCAGTTACTCGAGGCAGGGCGTGTCGCCCCTCCACTTT.

This chain links TRBV28 with TRBJ2-1; TRBD1 matches 9 bases. Germline trimming cut 4 bases from V and 2 bases from J; bases unmatched to any gene: 6. CDR3 length equals 16 residues. The germline V gene has CDR1 MDHEN and CDR2 SYDVKM. Here the CDR3 reads CASSSSGTGTYNEQFF. The CDR3 DNA reads TGTGCCAGCAGTTCCTCCGGGACAGGGACCTACAATGAGCAGTTCTTC.

The chain couples TRBV24-1 to TRBJ2-1, with a weak D call TRBD1 (7 bases). CDR3 length equals 15 residues. Trimming cost V 3 bases and J 7 bases, with 15 bases left between them. Germline CDR1 and CDR2: KGHDR and SFDVKD. The CDR3 reads CATSDIARGANEQFF. The CDR3 DNA reads TGTGCCACCAGTGATATTGCCAGGGGGGCGAATGAGCAGTTCTTC.

This chain links TRBV4-2 with TRBJ2-7, with 8 bases matching TRBD2. CDR3 length: 13 amino acids. The germline gives CDR1 LGHNA, CDR2 YNFKEQ. V lost 0 bases and J lost 7; bases outside the gene matches: 2. In nucleotides, the CDR3 is TGTGCCAGCAGCCAAGACGGGAGGGGTGAGCAGTACTTC. This codes for CASSQDGRGEQYF.